Below, 4 T cell receptor beta chains from the same sample are listed, as sequenced in a study of PD-L1 blockade in urothelial cancer. Using immunoSEQ multiplex PCR, the repertoire was profiled, and TCRdb retains in-frame clones only, with some absent. The data contain tens of thousands of clones, approximately 80% of them seen just once; the ten biggest clones take up approximately 4%. The source was PBMCs, collected around atezolizumab (anti-PD-L1) treatment. Receptors were obtained from a man between 65 and 80 years old with urothelial cancer.

The chain recombines TRBV10-3 with TRBJ2-1; 8 nucleotides line up with TRBD2. Germline V gene sequence: CDR1 ENHRY, CDR2 SYGVKD. Trimming took 5 bases from V and 3 from J; bases not matched to a gene: 3. The CDR3 covers 14 residues. Here the CDR3 reads CAISSGSVYNEQFF. In nucleotides, the CDR3 is TGTGCCATCAGTAGCGGGAGTGTCTACAATGAGCAGTTCTTC.

The chain has TRBV6-4 and TRBJ2-7; 9 bases are a match to TRBD2. Germline trimming cut 4 bases from V and 1 base from J; bases unmatched to any gene: 5. CDR3 length equals 15 residues. CDR1 is MRHNA, CDR2 SNTAGT, per germline. CDR3 sequence: CASSVLAGESYEQYF. For the CDR3, the DNA is TGTGCCAGCAGTGTTTTAGCGGGAGAGTCCTACGAGCAGTACTTC.

This chain joins TRBV2 and TRBJ1-5; 7 bases map to TRBD1. V shed 2 bases, J shed 4 bases, and the junction held 8 bases outside the gene matches. Germline lookup yields CDR1 SNHLY and CDR2 FYNNEI. The CDR3 totals 16 residues. CDR3 sequence (DNA): TGTGCCAGCAGTGAAAATAGGGGGCTCCAAAATCAGCCCCAGCATTTT. It yields the protein CASSENRGLQNQPQHF.

The chain combines TRBV29-1 with TRBJ2-2, with TRBD2 matching 9 bases. The CDR3 is 15 residues long. Losses at the gene ends were 7 bases for V and 4 bases for J; bases not matched to a gene: 10. Germline lookup yields CDR1 SQVTM and CDR2 ANQGSEA. The CDR3 loop is CSAGGGAGGTGELFF. DNA of the CDR3: TGCAGCGCTGGCGGGGGGGCAGGAGGCACCGGGGAGCTGTTTTTT.